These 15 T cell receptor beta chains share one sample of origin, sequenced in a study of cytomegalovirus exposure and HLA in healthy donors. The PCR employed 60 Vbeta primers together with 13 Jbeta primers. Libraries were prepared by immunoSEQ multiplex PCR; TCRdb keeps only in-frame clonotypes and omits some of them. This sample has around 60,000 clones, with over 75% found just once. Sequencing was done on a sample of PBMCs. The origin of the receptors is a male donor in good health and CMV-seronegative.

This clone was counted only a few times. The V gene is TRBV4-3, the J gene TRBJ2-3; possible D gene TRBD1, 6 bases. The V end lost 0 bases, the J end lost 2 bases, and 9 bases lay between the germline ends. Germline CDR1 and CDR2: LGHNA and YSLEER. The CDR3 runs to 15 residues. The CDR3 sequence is CASSQERQATDTQYF. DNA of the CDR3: TGCGCCAGCAGCCAAGAGAGACAGGCCACAGATACGCAGTATTTT.

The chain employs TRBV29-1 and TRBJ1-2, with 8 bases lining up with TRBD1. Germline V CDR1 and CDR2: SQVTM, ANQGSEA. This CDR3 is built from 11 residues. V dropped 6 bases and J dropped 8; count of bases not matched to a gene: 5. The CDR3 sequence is CSVEQGEGYTF. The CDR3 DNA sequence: TGCAGCGTCGAACAGGGGGAAGGCTACACCTTC.

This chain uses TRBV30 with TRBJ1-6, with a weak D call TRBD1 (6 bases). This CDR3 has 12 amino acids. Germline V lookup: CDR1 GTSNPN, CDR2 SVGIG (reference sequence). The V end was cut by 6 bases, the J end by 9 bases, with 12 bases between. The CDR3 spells CACRDISSPLHF. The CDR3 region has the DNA TGTGCCTGCAGGGACATTAGTTCACCCCTCCACTTT.

The CDR3 region has the DNA TGTGCCAGCAGTTACTCGGGGGAGGATGGCTACACCTTC. Translated: CASSYSGEDGYTF. The gene calls are TRBV6-5 and TRBJ1-2; D is possibly TRBD1 (5 bases). Germline CDR1 is MNHEY and CDR2 is SVGAGI. The CDR3 is 13 amino acids. The V gene lost 0 bases and the J gene lost 6 bases, with 8 bases spanning the gap.

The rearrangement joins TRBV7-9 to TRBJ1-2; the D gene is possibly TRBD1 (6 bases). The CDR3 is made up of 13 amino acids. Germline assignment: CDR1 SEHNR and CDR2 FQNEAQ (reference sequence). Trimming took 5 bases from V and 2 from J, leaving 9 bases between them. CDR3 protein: CASSQQGNYGYTF. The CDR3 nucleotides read TGTGCCAGCAGCCAACAGGGAAACTATGGCTACACCTTC.

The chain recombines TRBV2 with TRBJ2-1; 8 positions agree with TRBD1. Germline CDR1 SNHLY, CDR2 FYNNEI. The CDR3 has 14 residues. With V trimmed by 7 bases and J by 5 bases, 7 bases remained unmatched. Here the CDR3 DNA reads TGTGCCAGCACGGACAGGGTAAGCGACAATGAGCAGTTCTTC. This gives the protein CASTDRVSDNEQFF.

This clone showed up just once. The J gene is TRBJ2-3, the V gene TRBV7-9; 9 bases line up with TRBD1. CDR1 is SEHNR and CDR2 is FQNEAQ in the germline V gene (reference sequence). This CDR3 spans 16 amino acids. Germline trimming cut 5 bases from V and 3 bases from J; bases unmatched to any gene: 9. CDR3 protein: CASSRPGDRVTDTQYF. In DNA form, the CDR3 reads TGTGCCAGCAGCCGACCTGGGGACAGGGTTACAGATACGCAGTATTTT.

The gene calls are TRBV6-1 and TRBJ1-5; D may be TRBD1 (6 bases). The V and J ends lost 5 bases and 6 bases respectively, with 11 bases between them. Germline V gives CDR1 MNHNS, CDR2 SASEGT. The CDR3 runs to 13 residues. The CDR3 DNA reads TGTGCCAGCAGTCCGAGGGGGAGTCAGCCCCAGCATTTT. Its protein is CASSPRGSQPQHF.

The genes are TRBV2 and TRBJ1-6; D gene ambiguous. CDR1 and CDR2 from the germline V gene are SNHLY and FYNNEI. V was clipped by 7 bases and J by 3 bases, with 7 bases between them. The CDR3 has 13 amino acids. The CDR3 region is CASKNGYNSPLHF. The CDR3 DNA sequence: TGTGCCAGCAAGAACGGCTATAATTCACCCCTCCACTTT.

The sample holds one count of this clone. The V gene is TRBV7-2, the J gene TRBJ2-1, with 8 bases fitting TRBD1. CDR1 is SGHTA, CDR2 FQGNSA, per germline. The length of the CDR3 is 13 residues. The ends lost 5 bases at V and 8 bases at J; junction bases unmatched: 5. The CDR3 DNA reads TGTGCCAGCAGCAGGGACAGGATCTATGAGCAGTTCTTC. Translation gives CASSRDRIYEQFF.

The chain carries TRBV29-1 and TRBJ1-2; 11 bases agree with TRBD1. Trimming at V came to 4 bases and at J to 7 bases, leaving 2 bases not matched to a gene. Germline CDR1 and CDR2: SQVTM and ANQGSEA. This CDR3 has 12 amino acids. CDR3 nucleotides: TGCAGCGTTGGCGGGACAGGGGGTGGCTACACCTTC. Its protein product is CSVGGTGGGYTF.

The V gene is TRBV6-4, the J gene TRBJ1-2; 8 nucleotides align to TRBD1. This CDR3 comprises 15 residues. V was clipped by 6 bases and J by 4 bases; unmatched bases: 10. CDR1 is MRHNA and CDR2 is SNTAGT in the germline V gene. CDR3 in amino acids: CASSDTGTGGYGYTF. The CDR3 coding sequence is TGTGCCAGCAGCGATACCGGGACAGGAGGCTATGGCTACACCTTC.

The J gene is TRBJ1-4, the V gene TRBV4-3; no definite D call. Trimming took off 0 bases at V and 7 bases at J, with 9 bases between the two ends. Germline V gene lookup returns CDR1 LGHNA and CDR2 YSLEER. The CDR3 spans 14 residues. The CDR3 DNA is TGCGCCAGCAGCCAAGATTCAGGAGGTGAAAAACTGTTTTTT. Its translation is CASSQDSGGEKLFF.

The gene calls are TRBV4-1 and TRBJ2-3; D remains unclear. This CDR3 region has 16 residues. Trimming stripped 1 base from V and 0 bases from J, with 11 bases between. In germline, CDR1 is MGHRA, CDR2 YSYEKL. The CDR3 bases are TGCGCCAGCAGCCAAGCCCCCCGCGGTAGCACAGATACGCAGTATTTT. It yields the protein CASSQAPRGSTDTQYF.

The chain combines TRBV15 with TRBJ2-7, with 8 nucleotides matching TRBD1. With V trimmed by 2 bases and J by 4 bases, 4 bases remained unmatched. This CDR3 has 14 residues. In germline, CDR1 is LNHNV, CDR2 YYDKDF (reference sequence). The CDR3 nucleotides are TGTGCCACCAGCAGAAGACAGGGGCAATACGAGCAGTACTTC. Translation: CATSRRQGQYEQYF.